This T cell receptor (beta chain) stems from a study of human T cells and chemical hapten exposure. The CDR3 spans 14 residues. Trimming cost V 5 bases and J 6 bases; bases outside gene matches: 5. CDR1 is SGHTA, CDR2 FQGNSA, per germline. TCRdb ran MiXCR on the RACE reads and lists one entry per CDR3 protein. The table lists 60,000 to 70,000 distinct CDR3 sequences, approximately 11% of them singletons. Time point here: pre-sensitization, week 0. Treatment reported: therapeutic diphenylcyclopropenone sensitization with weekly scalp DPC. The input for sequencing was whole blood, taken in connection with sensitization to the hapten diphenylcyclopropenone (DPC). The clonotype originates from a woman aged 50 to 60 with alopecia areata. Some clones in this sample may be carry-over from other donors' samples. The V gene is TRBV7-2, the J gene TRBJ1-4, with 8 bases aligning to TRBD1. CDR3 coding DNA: TGTGCCAGCAGCCAAGTGGGACAGGATGAAAAACTGTTTTTT. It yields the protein CASSQVGQDEKLFF.